The 15 T cell receptor beta chains listed next were all sequenced from one sample in a study of cytomegalovirus exposure and HLA in healthy donors. A multiplex PCR was run with 60 Vbeta primers and 13 Jbeta primers. Sequencing was performed with immunoSEQ multiplex PCR; in TCRdb, only in-frame clones are kept and a portion is missing. The repertoire holds 95,000 to 130,000 clones, with around three quarters as singletons. Sample: PBMCs. The receptors were gathered from a man in his thirties or forties in good health and CMV-seropositive.

This chain connects TRBV9 to TRBJ1-5; 8 bases are shared with TRBD1. Trimming took 4 bases from V and 8 from J; bases not matched to a gene: 11. Germline loops: CDR1 SGDLS, CDR2 YYNGEE. The CDR3 is 15 residues long. Here the CDR3 reads CASSPGGSRVEPQHF. For the CDR3, the DNA is TGTGCCAGCAGCCCAGGGGGCTCCAGGGTTGAGCCCCAGCATTTT.

The gene calls are TRBV15 and TRBJ2-7; tentative D call: TRBD2 (5 bases). Deletions cut 0 bases from V and 2 bases from J, with 11 bases between. The CDR3 length is 15 residues. CDR1 and CDR2 (germline): LNHNV, YYDKDF (reference sequence). The CDR3 loop reads CATSREAGGTYEQYF. In nucleotides, the CDR3 is TGTGCCACCAGCAGAGAGGCGGGCGGAACCTACGAGCAGTACTTC.

V and J are TRBV19 and TRBJ2-1; 9 bases are a match to TRBD2. The CDR3 consists of 14 residues. The J segment lost 5 bases and the V segment lost 7 bases, leaving 6 bases of the junction unmatched. The germline CDR1 and CDR2 sequences are LNHDA and SQIVND (reference sequence). CDR3: CASNPSGTDNEQFF. Here the CDR3 DNA reads TGTGCCAGTAACCCTAGCGGGACCGACAATGAGCAGTTCTTC.

This clone was observed a few times. The chain links TRBV5-5 to TRBJ1-2, with a weak D call TRBD1 (5 bases). This CDR3 contains 18 residues. Trimming took 3 bases from V and 8 from J, leaving 29 bases between them. Germline lookup yields CDR1 SGHKS and CDR2 YYEKEE (reference sequence). CDR3 in amino acids: CASSSHREKDYGGRGYTF. CDR3 coding DNA: TGTGCCAGCAGCTCGCATCGGGAGAAAGATTATGGGGGACGGGGCTACACCTTC.

The rearrangement joins TRBV2 to TRBJ1-1; TRBD1 aligns across 7 bases. The CDR3 spans 13 residues. Per the germline V gene, CDR1 is SNHLY and CDR2 is FYNNEI. J lost 5 bases, V lost 5 bases, and 5 bases had no gene match. CDR3 loop: CASSTTGRTEAFF. The DNA of the CDR3 is TGTGCCAGCAGTACGACAGGGAGGACTGAAGCTTTCTTT.

The gene calls are TRBV5-1 and TRBJ1-1, with D perhaps TRBD1 (6 bases). V lost 3 bases to trimming and J lost 6 bases, with 21 bases between them. The length of the CDR3 is 16 residues. Germline-derived CDR1 and CDR2 are SGHRS and YFSETQ. The CDR3 sequence: CASSWGFGGRIPEAFF. The CDR3 DNA is TGCGCCAGCAGCTGGGGCTTTGGGGGCCGGATCCCTGAAGCTTTCTTT.

This clone was seen only a few times. This sequence joins TRBV7-2 and TRBJ2-7; 12 nucleotides match TRBD2. Trimming removed 5 bases from V and 5 bases from J; junction bases left unmatched: 7. The CDR3 has 15 amino acids. CDR1 and CDR2 from the germline V gene are SGHTA and FQGNSA. The CDR3 reads CASSELAGGGNEQYF. As DNA, the CDR3 is TGTGCCAGCAGCGAACTAGCGGGGGGCGGTAACGAGCAGTACTTC.

V gene TRBV6-5 combines with J gene TRBJ1-6; D might be TRBD1 (5 bases). The germline CDR1 and CDR2 sequences are MNHEY and SVGAGI. The CDR3 extends over 13 amino acids. V was clipped by 6 bases and J by 9 bases, with 12 bases between them. The CDR3: CASRDGGFSPLHF. DNA for the CDR3: TGTGCCAGCAGGGACGGGGGGTTTTCACCCCTCCACTTT.

On this clone: Other DNA sequences in the same sample also yield this CDR3. The rearrangement links TRBV28 to TRBJ2-7, with 7 bases matching TRBD2. J was trimmed by 5 bases and V by 5 bases; bases with no gene match: 12. This CDR3 is 15 amino acids long. The germline gives CDR1 MDHEN, CDR2 SYDVKM. CDR3 amino acids: CASSPPGGRAHEQYF. Here the CDR3 DNA reads TGTGCCAGCAGTCCCCCCGGGGGGAGGGCCCACGAGCAGTACTTC.

The gene calls are TRBV7-2 and TRBJ1-6; 7 bases are a match to TRBD1. V lost 7 bases, J lost 8 bases, and 14 bases stayed unmatched. Germline-derived CDR1 and CDR2 are SGHTA and FQGNSA. The CDR3 contains 16 residues. The CDR3 DNA follows: TGTGCCAGCACGCTCCGAGGGGGCAGGGACTATTCACCCCTCCACTTT. Its translation is CASTLRGGRDYSPLHF.

The chain uses TRBV4-1 and TRBJ2-3; 14 nucleotides match TRBD2. Germline values: CDR1 MGHRA, CDR2 YSYEKL. The CDR3 consists of 20 residues. Germline trimming cut 4 bases from V and 2 bases from J; bases unmatched to any gene: 14. CDR3 residues: CASSPRTSGRPVLNTDTQYF. The CDR3 coding sequence is TGCGCCAGCAGCCCTAGGACTAGCGGGAGGCCGGTGTTGAACACAGATACGCAGTATTTT.

J is TRBJ2-7 and V is TRBV5-6; D is possibly TRBD1 (5 bases). The CDR3 runs 14 residues. V was cut by 2 bases and J by 3 bases, with 12 bases left in between. The V gene's germline CDR1 is SGHDT and CDR2 YYEEEE. The CDR3 loop is CASSFSHRLYEQYF. The CDR3, as DNA: TGTGCCAGCAGCTTCTCGCACAGGCTCTACGAGCAGTACTTC.

The gene calls are TRBV5-1 and TRBJ1-6; 8 nucleotides match TRBD1. J gave up 9 bases and V 6 bases, and 11 bases lay outside the gene matches. This CDR3 spans 15 amino acids. The germline gives CDR1 SGHRS, CDR2 YFSETQ. CDR3 loop: CASNQGAKVSSPLHF. CDR3 nucleotide sequence: TGCGCCAGCAACCAGGGGGCGAAAGTATCTTCACCCCTCCACTTT.

The CDR3 sequence is CASSLWLAGANVLTF. The CDR3 coding sequence is TGTGCCAGCAGCTTGTGGCTAGCTGGGGCCAACGTCCTGACTTTC. The chain has TRBV5-4 and TRBJ2-6; no reliable D call. The CDR3 covers 15 residues. The ends were cut back, 1 base at V and 2 bases at J, with 7 bases in the middle. Per the germline V gene, CDR1 is SGHNT and CDR2 is YYREEE (reference sequence). The variable domain in full, completed from reference TRBV5-4 and TRBJ2-6, reads ETGVTQSPTHLIKTRGQQVTLRCSSQSGHNTVSWYQQALGQGPQFIFQYYREEENGRGNFPPRFSGLQFPNYSSELNVNALELDDSALYLCASSLWLAGANVLTFGAGSRLTVL.

The chain carries TRBV5-1 and TRBJ2-6; D is undetermined. This CDR3 comprises 17 residues. Germline assignment: CDR1 SGHRS and CDR2 YFSETQ. V was cut by 2 bases and J by 0 bases, with 12 bases left in between. The DNA for the CDR3 is TGCGCCAGCAGCTTACCGACACGCCGCTCTGGGGCCAACGTCCTGACTTTC. Translating gives CASSLPTRRSGANVLTF. The whole variable domain, remainder taken from reference TRBV5-1 and TRBJ2-6, is KAGVTQTPRYLIKTRGQQVTLSCSPISGHRSVSWYQQTPGQGLQFLFEYFSETQRNKGNFPGRFSGRQFSNSRSEMNVSTLELGDSALYLCASSLPTRRSGANVLTFGAGSRLTVL.